This TCR beta chain derives from a study of shared clonotypes between healthy human individuals. Regarding the study as a whole: Rarefaction showed sorted-subset sequencing was incomplete despite large depth. An expected dependence of interdonor clonotype sharing on sequencing depth was noted.

On this clone: Its target is unknown.

Positive CCR7 selection of CD45RO-negative cells yielded the naive CD8 cells, and terminally differentiated effector memory CD45RA+ cells were excluded. Original methodology: With immunoSEQ giving junction-only sequences and no quality scores, filtering differed. Clones were sequenced by immunoSEQ multiplex PCR, and TCRdb holds only the in-frame ones, with some missing. V and J calls and clone size are as listed in that table; D and trimming were resolved from the DNA. The sample shows about 2 million clones, roughly 94% of them seen only once. The specimen sequenced was naive CD8+ T cells sorted from blood. The clonotype was recovered from a man aged 18 to 35 in good health.

The CDR3 region has the DNA TGTGCCAGCAGTGAAGGGGAGGGTTTCGGGTATAGCAATCAGCCCCAGCATTTT. This gives the protein CASSEGEGFGYSNQPQHF. The chain couples TRBV6-1 to TRBJ1-5; D remains unclear. The V end lost 1 base, the J end lost 0 bases, and 16 bases lay between the germline ends. Germline CDR1 and CDR2: MNHNS and SASEGT. CDR3 size: 18 residues.